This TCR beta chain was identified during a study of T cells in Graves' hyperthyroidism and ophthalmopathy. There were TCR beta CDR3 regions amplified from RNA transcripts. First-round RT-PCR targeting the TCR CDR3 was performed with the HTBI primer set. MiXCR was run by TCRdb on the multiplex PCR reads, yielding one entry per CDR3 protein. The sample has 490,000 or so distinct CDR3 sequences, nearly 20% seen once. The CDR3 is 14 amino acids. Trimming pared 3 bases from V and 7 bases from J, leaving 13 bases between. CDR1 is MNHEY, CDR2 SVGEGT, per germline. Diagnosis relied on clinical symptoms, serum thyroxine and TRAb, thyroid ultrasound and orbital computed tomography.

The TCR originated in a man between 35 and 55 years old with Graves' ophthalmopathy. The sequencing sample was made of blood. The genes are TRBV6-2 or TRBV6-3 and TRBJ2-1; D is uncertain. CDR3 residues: CASSYRGSNNEQFF. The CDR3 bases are TGTGCCAGCAGTTATAGAGGTAGTAATAATGAGCAGTTCTTC.